The sequence of this T cell receptor beta chain was determined in a study of blood T cell repertoires in COVID-19. Study in general: Specimens from acute and convalescent COVID-19 originated in the United States, Italy and Spain. T cells, B-cell-depleted T cells, or PBMCs supplied cDNA or gDNA.

A few counts support this clone. In the original analysis: The authors estimated nucleated cell counts from reference gene primer amplification. Produced via immunoSEQ multiplex PCR; TCRdb's table is partial and in-frame only. For V, J and clone size, that table is used; D and trimming come from the DNA. The sample carries more than 400,000 clones, 80% to 90% recorded once. V was cut by 2 bases and J by 1 base, with 12 bases left in between. CDR1 and CDR2 (germline): MNHEY, SVGAGI. The length of the CDR3 is 15 residues. The chain is built from TRBV6-5 and TRBJ2-7; TRBD1 is a possible D gene (5 bases). The receptor was derived from a human donor in a cohort sampled during active COVID-19. Sample: peripheral blood. CDR3 region: CASSYRLQGSYEQYF. The CDR3 coding sequence is TGTGCCAGCAGTTACCGTTTGCAGGGTTCCTACGAGCAGTACTTC.